These 10 T cell receptor beta chains were all obtained from the same sample, sequenced in a study of OX40 agonist ivuxolimab in advanced cancers. Sequencing used immunoSEQ multiplex PCR; TCRdb keeps in-frame clones, though not all of them. The data show about 55,000 clones, 88% seen once. The sample was CD4+ or CD8+ T cells sorted from blood, taken in a trial of the OX40 agonist ivuxolimab. These receptors were taken from an adult with an advanced solid tumor such as melanoma, head and neck, liver or kidney cancer.

J is TRBJ2-7 and V is TRBV7-3; unclear D gene. Germline lookup yields CDR1 SGHTA and CDR2 FQGTGA. With 5 bases removed from V and 0 bases from J, the gap between germline ends came to 8 bases. The CDR3 length is 13 residues. The CDR3 reads CASSPGPSYEQYF. As DNA, the CDR3 is TGTGCCAGCAGCCCCGGGCCCTCCTACGAGCAGTACTTC.

The CDR3 DNA follows: TGCGCCAGCAGCTTGGGGCGGGGGGTCAATGAGCAGTTCTTC. It translates to CASSLGRGVNEQFF. The chain joins TRBV5-1 to TRBJ2-1; 8 bases are a match to TRBD2. This CDR3 contains 14 residues. J gave up 6 bases and V 0 bases, and 2 bases lay outside the gene matches. Germline assignment: CDR1 SGHRS and CDR2 YFSETQ.

The sample holds a few counts of this clone. The rearrangement uses TRBV6-4 and TRBJ1-2; D is uncertain. Germline lookup yields CDR1 MRHNA and CDR2 SNTAGT. The CDR3 is 13 residues long. V was shortened by 4 bases and J by 10 bases, with 16 bases between the two germline ends. Written as DNA, the CDR3 is TGTGCCAGCAGTGGACACCTCGGAACCCACTACACCTTC. Protein sequence: CASSGHLGTHYTF.

This clone was seen once. The chain joins TRBV28 to TRBJ1-1; no clear D. The germline CDR1 and CDR2 sequences are MDHEN and SYDVKM. The CDR3 is made up of 14 amino acids. V lost 4 bases and J lost 1, with 10 bases in between. The CDR3 sequence: CASSSPSGNTEAFF. Here the CDR3 DNA reads TGTGCCAGCAGTTCTCCTTCTGGGAACACTGAAGCTTTCTTT.

V is TRBV18 and J is TRBJ2-3; D unresolved. The germline V gene encodes CDR1 KGHSH and CDR2 LQKENI. The CDR3 length is 11 residues. The V end was cut by 4 bases, the J end by 1 base, with 0 bases between. The CDR3 nucleotides read TGTGCCAGCTCACGCACAGATACGCAGTATTTT. This sequence encodes CASSRTDTQYF.

The chain uses TRBV5-6 and TRBJ2-3; D is uncertain. Germline V gives CDR1 SGHDT, CDR2 YYEEEE. The ends were cut back, 7 bases at V and 0 bases at J, with 15 bases in the middle. This CDR3 is 15 amino acids long. The DNA for the CDR3 is TGTGCCAGCGGGTCGTCCTACACTAGCACAGATACGCAGTATTTT. It specifies CASGSSYTSTDTQYF.

This chain uses TRBV6-1 with TRBJ1-2; D might be TRBD1 (5 bases). CDR3 length: 15 residues. In germline, CDR1 is MNHNS, CDR2 SASEGT. V dropped 5 bases and J dropped 2 bases, with 15 bases sitting between them. DNA of the CDR3: TGTGCCAGCAGTTTTGGACAAAGCTCCAACTATGGCTACACCTTC. Amino acid sequence: CASSFGQSSNYGYTF.

The J gene is TRBJ2-3, the V gene TRBV19, with 12 nucleotides matching TRBD2. Germline V gene data show CDR1 as LNHDA and CDR2 as SQIVND (reference sequence). The CDR3 is 16 amino acids. Trimming took 5 bases from V and 3 from J; bases not matched to a gene: 6. The CDR3, as DNA: TGTGCCAGTAGTTCGACTAGCGGGAGTCTTACAGATACGCAGTATTTT. Translated, it gives CASSSTSGSLTDTQYF.

The V and J genes are TRBV9 and TRBJ2-5; D might be TRBD1 or TRBD2, each matching 5 bases. With 0 bases removed from V and 4 bases from J, the gap between germline ends came to 13 bases. Per the germline V gene, CDR1 is SGDLS and CDR2 is YYNGEE. CDR3 length equals 15 residues. The CDR3 here is CASSVGPVGTETQYF. CDR3 nucleotides: TGTGCCAGCAGCGTAGGTCCGGTGGGGACAGAGACCCAGTACTTC. Supplemented by reference TRBV9 and TRBJ2-5, the full variable domain reads DSGVTQTPKHLITATGQRVTLRCSPRSGDLSVYWYQQSLDQGLQFLIQYYNGEERAKGNILERFSAQQFPDLHSELNLSSLELGDSALYFCASSVGPVGTETQYFGPGTRLLVL.

The chain is built from TRBV2 and TRBJ2-1, with no clear D. Germline V gives CDR1 SNHLY, CDR2 FYNNEI. The V end was cut by 5 bases, the J end by 5 bases, with 13 bases between. This CDR3 is 14 amino acids long. The CDR3 is CASSRLIGDNEQFF. The CDR3 DNA reads TGTGCCAGCAGTAGACTCATAGGAGACAATGAGCAGTTCTTC.